A selection of T cell receptor beta chains follows, all from one sample in a study of T and B cells in COVID-19 patients. Each CDR3 protein gets one entry after TCRdb re-called the multiplex PCR reads with MiXCR. The table lists 15,000 to 20,000 distinct CDR3 sequences, approximately 37% of them singletons. What was sequenced was blood. All receptors come from a human donor with active COVID-19. Each CDR3 is given with its conserved first and last residue. Each record gives: D gene, clone size, J gene, V gene, CDR3 DNA, CDR3 protein. A D gene is named only where the DNA matches it firmly. A row's size may be missing; if present it is once, few, many or a size class.

d_gene: -; abundance: -; j_gene: TRBJ1-6; v_gene: TRBV6-1; CDR3nt: TGTGCCAGCAGTCCCCCCAGGGGTGATAATTCACCCCTCCACTTT; CDR3aa: CASSPPRGDNSPLHF
d_gene: TRBD1; abundance: medium-sized; j_gene: TRBJ1-6; v_gene: TRBV29-1; CDR3nt: TGCAGCGTTGCCGTGGACAGGGGTGGTAATTCACCCCTCCACTTT; CDR3aa: CSVAVDRGGNSPLHF
d_gene: TRBD2; abundance: -; j_gene: TRBJ2-3; v_gene: TRBV13; CDR3nt: TGTGCCAGCAGCGCGCTGACTAGCGGGGGGGCCCCAGATACGCAGTATTTT; CDR3aa: CASSALTSGGAPDTQYF
d_gene: TRBD1; abundance: few; j_gene: TRBJ2-1; v_gene: TRBV19; CDR3nt: TGTGCCAGTAGTATAATCCCGGGACAGGGGGCTGATGAGCAGTTCTTC; CDR3aa: CASSIIPGQGADEQFF
d_gene: TRBD2; abundance: -; j_gene: TRBJ2-3; v_gene: TRBV13; CDR3nt: TGTGCCAGCAGCCCCGGGGTCACCGGGGAGCTGAGCGGGGGGGCCCCAGATACGCAGTATTTT; CDR3aa: CASSPGVTGELSGGAPDTQYF
d_gene: -; abundance: -; j_gene: TRBJ2-5; v_gene: TRBV5-5; CDR3nt: TGTGCCAGCAGCTTGAAGGGGGGTAAGACCCAGTACTTC; CDR3aa: CASSLKGGKTQYF
d_gene: TRBD2; abundance: -; j_gene: TRBJ2-5; v_gene: TRBV27; CDR3nt: TGTGCCAGCAGTTTGTGGGCGGGGGTCCAAGAGACCCAGTACTTC; CDR3aa: CASSLWAGVQETQYF
d_gene: TRBD1; abundance: -; j_gene: TRBJ1-6; v_gene: TRBV6-5; CDR3nt: TGTGCCAGCAGTTACCCCTCCATACAGGGGGGGAATTCACCCCTCCACTTT; CDR3aa: CASSYPSIQGGNSPLHF
d_gene: -; abundance: -; j_gene: TRBJ2-5; v_gene: TRBV12-3/TRBV12-4; CDR3nt: TGTGCCAGCAGTTTATCGGGGGCCGGGGAGACCCAGTACTTC; CDR3aa: CASSLSGAGETQYF
d_gene: -; abundance: few; j_gene: TRBJ1-1; v_gene: TRBV19; CDR3nt: TGTGCCAGTAGCACCTTACCCGGACAGATAAACACTGAAGCTTTCTTT; CDR3aa: CASSTLPGQINTEAFF
d_gene: TRBD1; abundance: medium-sized; j_gene: TRBJ1-3; v_gene: TRBV19; CDR3nt: TGTGCCAGTGGACCGACAGGGGGAAACACCATATATTTT; CDR3aa: CASGPTGGNTIYF
d_gene: -; abundance: -; j_gene: TRBJ1-5; v_gene: TRBV6-5; CDR3nt: TGTGCCAGCAGCGCTGACAGTTATAGCAATCAGCCCCAGCATTTT; CDR3aa: CASSADSYSNQPQHF
d_gene: TRBD1; abundance: -; j_gene: TRBJ2-5; v_gene: TRBV10-2; CDR3nt: TGCGCCAGCAGAAGCAGGGGGCCAGAGACCCAGTACTTC; CDR3aa: CASRSRGPETQYF
d_gene: -; abundance: medium-sized; j_gene: TRBJ2-5; v_gene: TRBV29-1; CDR3nt: TGCAGCGCCAGGGTCAGGGAAGAGACCCAGTACTTC; CDR3aa: CSARVREETQYF
d_gene: TRBD2; abundance: few; j_gene: TRBJ2-1; v_gene: TRBV5-6; CDR3nt: TGTGCCAGCAGTATCGCGGGGGGCCGATCCTACAATGAGCAGTTCTTC; CDR3aa: CASSIAGGRSYNEQFF
d_gene: TRBD1; abundance: -; j_gene: TRBJ1-1; v_gene: TRBV6-1; CDR3nt: TGTGCCAGCAGTGATGGGACAGGGGGCCGCACTGAAGCTTTCTTT; CDR3aa: CASSDGTGGRTEAFF
d_gene: -; abundance: few; j_gene: TRBJ2-1; v_gene: TRBV10-3; CDR3nt: TGTGCCATCAGTGAGAGGGGTGAGCAGTTCTTC; CDR3aa: CAISERGEQFF
d_gene: TRBD1; abundance: -; j_gene: TRBJ2-3; v_gene: TRBV7-2; CDR3nt: TGTGCCAGCACCGACACGGACAGGGCCTGGGATACGCAGTATTTT; CDR3aa: CASTDTDRAWDTQYF
d_gene: -; abundance: few; j_gene: TRBJ2-5; v_gene: TRBV10-3; CDR3nt: TGTGCCATCAGTCAGCCAGGGGCAACTCAAGAGACCCAGTACTTC; CDR3aa: CAISQPGATQETQYF
d_gene: -; abundance: few; j_gene: TRBJ2-3; v_gene: TRBV6-6; CDR3nt: TGTGCCAGCAGTTACGACAGCACAGATACGCAGTATTTT; CDR3aa: CASSYDSTDTQYF
d_gene: TRBD1; abundance: -; j_gene: TRBJ2-2; v_gene: TRBV6-4; CDR3nt: TGTGTCAGCAGTGAGTCGACAGGGGGATCCGGGGAGCTGTTTTTT; CDR3aa: CVSSESTGGSGELFF
d_gene: -; abundance: -; j_gene: TRBJ2-1; v_gene: TRBV5-4; CDR3nt: TGTGCCAGCAGCTTGACAGGCCCCTGGAATGAGCAGTTCTTC; CDR3aa: CASSLTGPWNEQFF
d_gene: -; abundance: -; j_gene: TRBJ2-5; v_gene: TRBV7-2; CDR3nt: TGTGCCAGCAGCTTGGGGGGGCAACCTTCGGAGACCCAGTACTTC; CDR3aa: CASSLGGQPSETQYF
d_gene: -; abundance: many; j_gene: TRBJ1-1; v_gene: TRBV19; CDR3nt: TGTGCCAGAAGGGGGAACCGAGGCACTGAAGCTTTCTTT; CDR3aa: CARRGNRGTEAFF
d_gene: -; abundance: -; j_gene: TRBJ2-7; v_gene: TRBV6-5; CDR3nt: TGTGCCAGCAGCCCCCGTGGAGCGTGGAACTACGAGCAGTACTTC; CDR3aa: CASSPRGAWNYEQYF
d_gene: -; abundance: -; j_gene: TRBJ1-4; v_gene: TRBV25-1; CDR3nt: TGTGCCAGCAGTGAAGCAGGGGATGAAAAACTGTTTTTT; CDR3aa: CASSEAGDEKLFF
d_gene: -; abundance: medium-sized; j_gene: TRBJ2-5; v_gene: TRBV11-1; CDR3nt: TGTGCCAGCAGCTTACGTGGAAGACAAGAGACCCAGTACTTC; CDR3aa: CASSLRGRQETQYF
d_gene: -; abundance: -; j_gene: TRBJ2-3; v_gene: TRBV20-1; CDR3nt: TGCAGTGCTAGGGACGGGGGTCTAGATACGCAGTATTTT; CDR3aa: CSARDGGLDTQYF